These T cell receptor beta chains were read from a single sample in a study of T cell responses to AZD1222 COVID-19 vaccine. Libraries were prepared by immunoSEQ multiplex PCR; TCRdb keeps only in-frame clonotypes and omits some of them. The top ten hold about 0.5% of the sample, which has 240,000 or so clones, 90% to 95% seen once. The material was peripheral blood, obtained on day 0 of AZD1222 vaccination. The origin of the receptors is an adult in good health. Both conserved end residues are part of each CDR3. D genes are given only for firm matches. Not all rows give a size; the values are once, few, many and, for expanded clones, a class.

clone_size: .; v_call: TRBV28; j_call: TRBJ1-2; d_call: .; cdr3_nt: TGTGCCAGCAGTCGGGACGCTAATAACTATGGCTACACCTTC; cdr3_aa: CASSRDANNYGYTF
clone_size: .; v_call: TRBV29-1; j_call: TRBJ2-7; d_call: .; cdr3_nt: TGCAGCGTTGCAGGGGAAGCCTACGAGCAGTACTTC; cdr3_aa: CSVAGEAYEQYF
clone_size: .; v_call: TRBV7-3; j_call: TRBJ2-7; d_call: TRBD1; cdr3_nt: TGTGCCAGCAGCCGCGGACAGGGGGCTTCCTACGAGCAGTACTTC; cdr3_aa: CASSRGQGASYEQYF
clone_size: .; v_call: TRBV9; j_call: TRBJ1-1; d_call: TRBD1; cdr3_nt: TGTGCCAGCAGCCCGTTGGACAGGGGGTACACTGAAGCTTTCTTT; cdr3_aa: CASSPLDRGYTEAFF
clone_size: .; v_call: TRBV7-9; j_call: TRBJ1-4; d_call: .; cdr3_nt: TGTGCCAGCAGCTTACAGACCACTCCCAATGAAAAACTGTTTTTT; cdr3_aa: CASSLQTTPNEKLFF
clone_size: .; v_call: TRBV6-2/TRBV6-3; j_call: TRBJ1-5; d_call: .; cdr3_nt: TGTGCCAGCAGTTACTCGGCAGCCCCTAAGATGCATTTT; cdr3_aa: CASSYSAAPKMHF
clone_size: .; v_call: TRBV7-3; j_call: TRBJ2-1; d_call: .; cdr3_nt: TGTGCCAGCAGCTTCAGGGACGGTGAGCAGTTCTTC; cdr3_aa: CASSFRDGEQFF
clone_size: .; v_call: TRBV21-1; j_call: TRBJ2-7; d_call: .; cdr3_nt: TGTGCCAGCAGCAAAGAGAACTTATCCTACGAGCAGTACTTC; cdr3_aa: CASSKENLSYEQYF
clone_size: .; v_call: TRBV5-6; j_call: TRBJ2-5; d_call: .; cdr3_nt: TGTGCCAGCAGCTTGGCAGTGGAGGAGACCCAGTACTTC; cdr3_aa: CASSLAVEETQYF
clone_size: .; v_call: TRBV5-1; j_call: TRBJ2-5; d_call: TRBD2; cdr3_nt: TGCGCCAGCAGCTTGTACAGGACTAGCGCGCAAGAGACCCAGTACTTC; cdr3_aa: CASSLYRTSAQETQYF
clone_size: .; v_call: TRBV7-8; j_call: TRBJ2-7; d_call: TRBD2; cdr3_nt: TGTGCCAGCAGCTACCCCGGGACTAGATCCTACGAGCAGTACTTC; cdr3_aa: CASSYPGTRSYEQYF
clone_size: .; v_call: TRBV28; j_call: TRBJ1-1; d_call: .; cdr3_nt: TGTGCCAGCAGTTTCGGAGACGAAGCTTTCTTT; cdr3_aa: CASSFGDEAFF
clone_size: .; v_call: TRBV6-2/TRBV6-3; j_call: TRBJ2-7; d_call: .; cdr3_nt: TGTGCCAGCAGTTACTCGTCAGGCATCTACGAGCAGTACTTC; cdr3_aa: CASSYSSGIYEQYF
clone_size: .; v_call: TRBV2; j_call: TRBJ1-2; d_call: TRBD1; cdr3_nt: TGTGCCAGCAGACCGGGACAGGGTGTTGGCTACACCTTC; cdr3_aa: CASRPGQGVGYTF
clone_size: .; v_call: TRBV5-1; j_call: TRBJ2-7; d_call: .; cdr3_nt: TGCGCCAGCAGCTTTTGGGCGAACGGGGACGAGCAGTACTTC; cdr3_aa: CASSFWANGDEQYF
clone_size: .; v_call: TRBV5-4; j_call: TRBJ1-4; d_call: .; cdr3_nt: TGTGCCACCAAGAAAGCAACTAATGAAAAACTGTTTTTT; cdr3_aa: CATKKATNEKLFF
clone_size: .; v_call: TRBV10-3; j_call: TRBJ2-7; d_call: TRBD1; cdr3_nt: TGTGCCATCACCAGGGACAGGGACTACGAGCAGTACTTC; cdr3_aa: CAITRDRDYEQYF
clone_size: once; v_call: TRBV27; j_call: TRBJ2-1; d_call: .; cdr3_nt: TGTGCCAGCAGCCGCCCGGGTGAGCAGTTCTTC; cdr3_aa: CASSRPGEQFF
clone_size: .; v_call: TRBV4-3; j_call: TRBJ1-2; d_call: .; cdr3_nt: TGCGCCAGCAGCCCATCCCAACGGGCGGTAGGAGGCTACACCTTC; cdr3_aa: CASSPSQRAVGGYTF
clone_size: .; v_call: TRBV6-5; j_call: TRBJ1-2; d_call: .; cdr3_nt: TGTGCCAGCAGTTACTCGACGGGGGCAGGGGGCTACACCTTC; cdr3_aa: CASSYSTGAGGYTF
clone_size: .; v_call: TRBV21-1; j_call: TRBJ2-7; d_call: .; cdr3_nt: TGTGCCAGCAGCAACCGGACTGGGACTAGCGGGAGGACCTCCTACGAGCAGTACTTC; cdr3_aa: CASSNRTGTSGRTSYEQYF
clone_size: once; v_call: TRBV9; j_call: TRBJ1-3; d_call: TRBD1; cdr3_nt: TGTGCCAGCAGCGCCGGACAGGGGCTCACCCTGCCCCAATTT; cdr3_aa: CASSAGQGLTLPQF
clone_size: .; v_call: TRBV29-1; j_call: TRBJ1-1; d_call: TRBD1; cdr3_nt: TGCAGCGCGGGACAGGCGAACACTGAAGCTTTCTTT; cdr3_aa: CSAGQANTEAFF
clone_size: .; v_call: TRBV19; j_call: TRBJ2-1; d_call: TRBD2; cdr3_nt: TGTGCCAGTAGACCCACTAGCGGGAGGGCGGGCAATGAGCAGTTCTTC; cdr3_aa: CASRPTSGRAGNEQFF
clone_size: .; v_call: TRBV5-6; j_call: TRBJ1-2; d_call: TRBD1; cdr3_nt: TGTGCCAGCAGCGCGGACAGGTACTATGGCTACACCTTC; cdr3_aa: CASSADRYYGYTF
clone_size: few; v_call: TRBV13; j_call: TRBJ1-4; d_call: .; cdr3_nt: TGTGCCAGCAGCTCCGATATAACTAATGAAAAACTGTTTTTT; cdr3_aa: CASSSDITNEKLFF
clone_size: .; v_call: TRBV24-1; j_call: TRBJ2-1; d_call: .; cdr3_nt: TGTGCCACCAGTGACCCTACTAAAGGGTCGATGGGTGAGCAGTTCTTC; cdr3_aa: CATSDPTKGSMGEQFF
clone_size: few; v_call: TRBV6-5; j_call: TRBJ1-1; d_call: TRBD1; cdr3_nt: TGTGCCAGCAGTTACTACGGGACAGGGAACACTGAAGCTTTCTTT; cdr3_aa: CASSYYGTGNTEAFF
clone_size: .; v_call: TRBV7-3; j_call: TRBJ1-6; d_call: .; cdr3_nt: TGTGCCAGCAGCTTAAATGGTTATGCCCATAATTCACCCCTCCACTTT; cdr3_aa: CASSLNGYAHNSPLHF
clone_size: .; v_call: TRBV28; j_call: TRBJ1-1; d_call: TRBD1; cdr3_nt: TGTGCCAGCAGCGTCGGGACAGGGCTGAACACTGAAGCTTTCTTT; cdr3_aa: CASSVGTGLNTEAFF
clone_size: .; v_call: TRBV28; j_call: TRBJ2-7; d_call: TRBD2; cdr3_nt: TGTGCCAGCAGTGGGGGAGGGTCAGGAGCTTATTACGAGCAGTACTTC; cdr3_aa: CASSGGGSGAYYEQYF
clone_size: .; v_call: TRBV2; j_call: TRBJ2-1; d_call: TRBD2; cdr3_nt: TGTGCCAGCAGTTCCTCCAGCGGGGTTTCCTACAATGAGCAGTTCTTC; cdr3_aa: CASSSSSGVSYNEQFF
clone_size: once; v_call: TRBV14; j_call: TRBJ1-2; d_call: TRBD1; cdr3_nt: TGTGCCAGCAGCCAAGGACCACAGGGGAACTATGGCTACACCTTC; cdr3_aa: CASSQGPQGNYGYTF
clone_size: .; v_call: TRBV2; j_call: TRBJ1-2; d_call: .; cdr3_nt: TGTGCCAGCAGTGTTACCGGGGGAGACTATGGCTACACCTTC; cdr3_aa: CASSVTGGDYGYTF
clone_size: .; v_call: TRBV15; j_call: TRBJ2-1; d_call: .; cdr3_nt: TGTGCCACCAGCAGAGATGGCCCCAGATACAATGAGCAGTTCTTC; cdr3_aa: CATSRDGPRYNEQFF